This T cell receptor (beta chain) was observed in a study of cytomegalovirus exposure and HLA in healthy donors. General study findings and limits: TCR beta chain V- and J-gene trimming was linked, in a later analysis, to a missense variant in DCLRE1C.

Comment on this clone: Its specificity is not known.

V shed 4 bases and J 6 bases; nucleotides not matched to a gene: 9. Germline lookup yields CDR1 SGHNT and CDR2 YENEEA. This CDR3 comprises 15 residues. PCR used 60 Vbeta primers and 13 Jbeta primers. Profiled with immunoSEQ multiplex PCR; TCRdb holds only in-frame clones, not every one. The repertoire holds around 110,000 clones, roughly four fifths seen once, with 22% in the top ten. The V call is TRBV11-3, the J call TRBJ2-1; 7 bases match TRBD2. What was sequenced was PBMCs. The clonotype was recovered from a man between 25 and 39 years old in good health and CMV-seropositive. The DNA for the CDR3 is TGTGCCAGCAGCTCCCAGGGCGGGAGTTCCAATGAGCAGTTCTTC. This codes for CASSSQGGSSNEQFF.